Below are 14 T cell receptor beta chains sequenced from a single sample in a study of CD8 T cells in Susac syndrome. RNA totalling about 0.45 to 1 ug underwent reverse transcription with random hexamers. TCRdb analysed the immunoSEQ multiplex PCR reads with MiXCR anew, one entry per CDR3 protein. The sample carries about 180,000 distinct CDR3 sequences, approximately 94% recorded once. Sequenced: CD4+ T cells from PBMCs. These receptors were collected from a human donor with Susac syndrome.

This clonotype was counted once. V usage is TRBV12-3 or TRBV12-4 and J usage is TRBJ1-1; weak D call: TRBD1 (6 bases). This CDR3 is 15 amino acids long. V was shortened by 6 bases and J by 5 bases, with 19 bases between the two germline ends. CDR3 nucleotide sequence: TGTGCCAGCAGCTCCCACGGACAGCGAGGGACTGAAGCTTTCTTT. This sequence encodes CASSSHGQRGTEAFF.

The CDR3 loop is CASSLDPTSGGAYNEQFF. The CDR3 region has the DNA TGTGCCAGCAGCTTAGATCCGACTAGCGGGGGGGCCTACAATGAGCAGTTCTTC. V and J are TRBV11-3 and TRBJ2-1; 14 nucleotides line up with TRBD2. The V and J ends lost 0 bases and 2 bases, in that order; junction bases with no gene match: 3. This CDR3 contains 18 residues. The germline gives CDR1 SGHNT, CDR2 YENEEA.

CDR3 amino acids: CATSGGTGERGTQYF. As DNA, the CDR3 is TGTGCCACCAGCGGTGGGACAGGGGAGAGGGGGACCCAGTACTTC. This chain links TRBV15 with TRBJ2-5; 10 bases map to TRBD1. CDR1 is LNHNV, CDR2 YYDKDF, per germline (reference sequence). With 5 bases clipped from V and 7 bases from J, the junction kept 10 bases outside the gene matches. This CDR3 region has 15 residues. The full variable domain, its missing parts supplied by reference TRBV15 and TRBJ2-5, is DAMVIQNPRYQVTQFGKPVTLSCSQTLNHNVMYWYQQKSSQAPKLLFHYYDKDFNNEADTPDNFQSRRPNTSFCFLDIRSPGLGDTAMYLCATSGGTGERGTQYFGPGTRLLVL.

The V gene is TRBV11-2, the J gene TRBJ2-7; D not resolved. The germline CDR1 and CDR2 sequences are SGHAT and FQNNGV. The CDR3 covers 12 residues. V was pared by 8 bases and J by 2 bases, with 10 bases between. The CDR3 coding sequence is TGTGCCAGCCGAACACCTCCCTACGAGCAGTACTTC. Translated, it gives CASRTPPYEQYF.

The sample holds one count of this clonotype. The chain recombines TRBV7-2 with TRBJ2-2; D not certain. The length of the CDR3 is 14 residues. Deletions cut 3 bases from V and 1 base from J, with 6 bases between. Germline lookup yields CDR1 SGHTA and CDR2 FQGNSA. The CDR3 region is CASSFDVNTGELFF. The CDR3 nucleotides read TGTGCCAGCAGCTTTGACGTGAACACCGGGGAGCTGTTTTTT. The full variable domain, with the rest looked up from reference TRBV7-2 and TRBJ2-2, is GAGVSQSPSNKVTEKGKDVELRCDPISGHTALYWYRQSLGQGLEFLIYFQGNSAPDKSGLPSDRFSAERTGGSVSTLTIQRTQQEDSAVYLCASSFDVNTGELFFGEGSRLTVL.

The rearrangement links TRBV20-1 to TRBJ2-3, with D hard to call. CDR1 is DFQATT, CDR2 SNEGSKA, per germline (reference sequence). With 4 bases removed from V and 4 bases from J, the gap between germline ends came to 12 bases. CDR3 length: 13 amino acids. CDR3 nucleotides: TGCAGTGCTAAGAATCCGGGCGCAGATACGCAGTATTTT. It yields the protein CSAKNPGADTQYF.

V and J are TRBV4-3 and TRBJ2-3; 7 nucleotides agree with TRBD2. Germline loops: CDR1 LGHNA, CDR2 YSLEER. This CDR3 is built from 17 residues. After removal of 0 bases from V and 1 base from J, the junction contained 7 bases not matched to a gene. Here the CDR3 reads CASSQDRGGGGTDTQYF. As DNA, the CDR3 is TGCGCCAGCAGCCAAGATCGAGGCGGGGGAGGCACAGATACGCAGTATTTT.

This rearrangement joins TRBV18 to TRBJ1-3, with TRBD1 matching 9 bases. Germline CDR1 KGHSH, CDR2 LQKENI. The CDR3 is made up of 14 amino acids. Unmatched junction bases numbered 3, after V lost 2 bases and J lost 7 bases. Here the CDR3 DNA reads TGTGCCAGCTCACCAGGGACAGGGATGAACACCATATATTTT. Translating gives CASSPGTGMNTIYF.

This rearrangement joins TRBV5-4 to TRBJ1-2, with D uncertain. Germline CDR1 SGHNT, CDR2 YYREEE (reference sequence). The CDR3 is made up of 14 amino acids. V shed 2 bases and J shed 2 bases, with 10 bases lying between them. The DNA of the CDR3 is TGTGCCAGCAGCTTTTACGGGAAAAACTATGGCTACACCTTC. This sequence encodes CASSFYGKNYGYTF.

The count of this clonotype is one. The rearrangement links TRBV25-1 to TRBJ2-4; 7 nucleotides line up with TRBD1. J gave up 12 bases and V 3 bases, and 14 bases lay outside the gene matches. Germline values: CDR1 MGHDK, CDR2 SYGVNS. CDR3 size: 15 residues. CDR3 residues: CASSDPRKGQIDQYF. CDR3 sequence (DNA): TGTGCCAGCAGTGACCCGAGAAAGGGACAGATTGATCAGTACTTC.

This clonotype was seen more than once but under ten times. The V gene is TRBV7-6, the J gene TRBJ2-3; D might be TRBD2 (6 bases). The CDR3 sequence is 14 residues long. In germline, CDR1 is SGHVS, CDR2 FNYEAQ. V lost 3 bases and J lost 4, with 11 bases in between. In DNA, the CDR3 is TGTGCCAGCAGCTTGTCGGGAGAGGCAGATACGCAGTATTTT. Amino acids: CASSLSGEADTQYF.

This clonotype was observed a few times. This chain joins TRBV7-2 and TRBJ1-6; the match to TRBD1 covers 7 bases. V was pared by 7 bases and J by 10 bases, with 13 bases of the junction left unmatched. Germline CDR1 is SGHTA and CDR2 is FQGNSA. The length of the CDR3 is 15 residues. DNA for the CDR3: TGTGCCAGCACCCCCCGGCTTACAGGGGACTCACCCCTCCACTTT. The encoded protein is CASTPRLTGDSPLHF.

This clonotype was detected only a few times. The CDR3 DNA is TGTGCCAGCAGCGTAGGTGGAGGGAACACCATATATTTT. Translating gives CASSVGGGNTIYF. V and J are TRBV9 and TRBJ1-3; D not certain. With 0 bases removed from V and 7 bases from J, the gap between germline ends came to 8 bases. The CDR3 has 13 amino acids. Per the germline V gene, CDR1 is SGDLS and CDR2 is YYNGEE. Based on the CDR3 plus reference TRBV9 and TRBJ1-3, the full variable domain is DSGVTQTPKHLITATGQRVTLRCSPRSGDLSVYWYQQSLDQGLQFLIQYYNGEERAKGNILERFSAQQFPDLHSELNLSSLELGDSALYFCASSVGGGNTIYFGEGSWLTVV.

The chain links TRBV7-8 to TRBJ2-7; 9 bases match TRBD2. J lost 2 bases, V lost 1 base, and 3 bases had no gene match. Germline CDR1 SGHVS, CDR2 FQNEAQ. The CDR3 length is 15 residues. DNA for the CDR3: TGTGCCAGCAGCTTAGGTAGCGGGGGCCCCTACGAGCAGTACTTC. Protein sequence: CASSLGSGGPYEQYF.